Presented here are 18 T cell receptor beta chains from one specimen sequenced in a study of control samples from healthy donors and cancer patients. Using immunoSEQ multiplex PCR, the repertoire was profiled, and TCRdb retains in-frame clones only, with some absent. The sample has about 130,000 clones; around 90% are singletons. Sequencing was carried out using blood. All receptors derive from a man between 18 and 29 years old in good health.

V gene TRBV30 combines with J gene TRBJ2-1; D gene ambiguous. This CDR3 region has 10 residues. CDR1 and CDR2 from the germline V gene are GTSNPN and SVGIG (reference sequence). V was cut by 2 bases and J by 8 bases, with 4 bases left in between. CDR3 region: CAWSRDEQFF. CDR3 sequence (DNA): TGTGCCTGGAGTAGAGATGAGCAGTTCTTC.

The chain recombines TRBV6-1 with TRBJ1-2; possibly TRBD1 for D (6 bases). CDR3 length: 15 amino acids. V was pared by 0 bases and J by 0 bases, with 8 bases between. Per the germline V gene, CDR1 is MNHNS and CDR2 is SASEGT. In DNA, the CDR3 is TGTGCCAGCAGTGAAGCGGGGGCTACTAACTATGGCTACACCTTC. It translates to CASSEAGATNYGYTF.

The chain carries TRBV6-6 and TRBJ2-7; D is undetermined. Looked up from germline, CDR1 is MNHNY and CDR2 is SVGAGI (reference sequence). The CDR3 loop spans 14 amino acids. Trimming took 2 bases from V and 0 from J, leaving 8 bases between them. CDR3: CASSYQATSYEQYF. CDR3 sequence (DNA): TGTGCCAGCAGTTACCAGGCCACCTCCTACGAGCAGTACTTC.

J is TRBJ2-5 and V is TRBV18; D remains ambiguous. This CDR3 is built from 15 residues. V was pared by 4 bases and J by 2 bases, with 14 bases between. CDR1 and CDR2 (germline): KGHSH, LQKENI. The CDR3 protein is CASSRPWPHQETQYF. CDR3 DNA sequence: TGTGCCAGCTCACGTCCGTGGCCTCATCAAGAGACCCAGTACTTC.

This chain joins TRBV7-3 and TRBJ1-2; D is undetermined. CDR1 SGHTA and CDR2 FQGTGA come from the germline V gene. The CDR3 covers 13 residues. Trimming cost V 5 bases and J 8 bases, with 15 bases left between them. The CDR3 protein is CASSLRSRGGYTF. The CDR3 DNA follows: TGTGCCAGCAGCCTCCGATCGAGAGGAGGCTACACCTTC.

The chain combines TRBV3-1 (or the pseudogene TRBV3-2) with TRBJ2-5; 16 bases line up with TRBD2. The CDR3 runs to 19 residues. The germline CDR1 and CDR2 sequences are LGHDT and YNNKEL (reference sequence). V was clipped by 3 bases and J by 5 bases; unmatched bases: 12. The CDR3 nucleotides read TGTGCCAGCAGCCATGACCCCGGGACTAGCGGGGGGGCCTATGAGACCCAGTACTTC. Translation: CASSHDPGTSGGAYETQYF.

J is TRBJ2-5 and V is TRBV5-1, with D perhaps TRBD2 (5 bases). V gave up 5 bases and J gave up 4 bases, with 15 bases separating them. Germline lookup yields CDR1 SGHRS and CDR2 YFSETQ. This CDR3 is 14 amino acids long. The CDR3 bases are TGCGCCAGCAGTTCCAGGTCTGGAGGAGAGACCCAGTACTTC. It is translated as CASSSRSGGETQYF.

The CDR3 is CASSIFGGSGNTIYF. Here the CDR3 DNA reads TGTGCCAGCAGCATCTTCGGGGGATCTGGAAACACCATATATTTT. The chain recombines TRBV13 with TRBJ1-3, with D perhaps matching TRBD1 (5 bases). The CDR3 loop spans 15 amino acids. CDR1 and CDR2 from the germline V gene are PRHDT and FYEKMQ (reference sequence). The germline V and J ends were trimmed by 5 bases and 1 base, with 12 bases remaining between them.

J is TRBJ1-3 and V is TRBV11-2; D not resolved. Germline V gene lookup returns CDR1 SGHAT and CDR2 FQNNGV. The CDR3 totals 13 residues. With 0 bases removed from V and 16 bases from J, the gap between germline ends came to 16 bases. Here the CDR3 DNA reads TGTGCCAGCAGCTTAGATGGCTACGGACCGTGCTATTTT. Translating it yields CASSLDGYGPCYF.

This clone came up once. V and J are TRBV6-5 and TRBJ2-1, with 8 bases identical to TRBD2. CDR3 size: 15 residues. J gave up 8 bases and V 6 bases, and 12 bases lay outside the gene matches. Germline values: CDR1 MNHEY, CDR2 SVGAGI. The CDR3 region has the DNA TGTGCCAGCAGCGCACTGGCGGGGGGCCGGGATGAGCAGTTCTTC. Its protein is CASSALAGGRDEQFF.

CDR3 amino acids: CASSESRGWNQPQHF. CDR3 DNA sequence: TGCGCCAGCAGTGAGTCGAGGGGTTGGAATCAGCCCCAGCATTTT. This chain connects TRBV10-2 to TRBJ1-5; possible D gene TRBD1, 5 bases. The CDR3 extends over 15 amino acids. CDR1 and CDR2 from the germline V gene are WSHSY and SAAADI. V was pared by 0 bases and J by 4 bases, with 10 bases between.

This chain uses TRBV15 with TRBJ1-1; 9 bases line up with TRBD1. V was pared by 3 bases and J by 0 bases, with 14 bases of the junction left unmatched. The CDR3 totals 19 residues. In germline, CDR1 is LNHNV, CDR2 YYDKDF (reference sequence). The CDR3 DNA sequence: TGTGCCACCAGCAGCCGGGACAGGGATTTTCTACCCATGAACACTGAAGCTTTCTTT. Translated, it gives CATSSRDRDFLPMNTEAFF.

The chain recombines TRBV10-2 with TRBJ2-7; 7 bases fit TRBD1. V gave up 10 bases and J gave up 0 bases; unmatched junction bases: 3. CDR3 length: 12 amino acids. The V gene's germline CDR1 is WSHSY and CDR2 SAAADI. The CDR3 region is CATGDSSYEQYF. The CDR3 coding sequence is TGCGCCACCGGGGACAGCTCCTACGAGCAGTACTTC.

This chain connects TRBV5-1 to TRBJ1-3, with D unclear. The CDR3 is 14 residues long. Germline CDR1 and CDR2: SGHRS and YFSETQ. The V gene lost 0 bases and the J gene lost 5 bases, with 9 bases spanning the gap. CDR3 loop: CASSLDTGRNTIYF. The CDR3 DNA follows: TGCGCCAGCAGCTTGGACACTGGGCGAAACACCATATATTTT. Drawing the rest from reference TRBV5-1 and TRBJ1-3, the complete variable domain is KAGVTQTPRYLIKTRGQQVTLSCSPISGHRSVSWYQQTPGQGLQFLFEYFSETQRNKGNFPGRFSGRQFSNSRSEMNVSTLELGDSALYLCASSLDTGRNTIYFGEGSWLTVV.

The chain combines TRBV18 with TRBJ2-1, with 8 nucleotides matching TRBD2. The CDR3 totals 14 residues. Germline CDR1 is KGHSH and CDR2 is LQKENI. V lost 4 bases, J lost 5 bases, and 4 bases stayed unmatched. DNA for the CDR3: TGTGCCAGCTCACTACTACTAGCGGACAATGAGCAGTTCTTC. Protein: CASSLLLADNEQFF.

The rearrangement uses TRBV18 and TRBJ2-3; 9 positions match TRBD2. The J segment lost 1 base and the V segment lost 4 bases, leaving 3 bases of the junction unmatched. Looked up from germline, CDR1 is KGHSH and CDR2 is LQKENI. The CDR3 consists of 15 residues. The CDR3 sequence: CASSRTSDGTDTQYF. The CDR3 DNA reads as TGTGCCAGCTCACGGACTAGCGATGGCACAGATACGCAGTATTTT.

The V call is TRBV11-2, the J call TRBJ2-3; unclear D gene. The CDR3 length is 12 residues. The V end was cut by 3 bases, the J end by 12 bases, with 13 bases between. The germline V gene has CDR1 SGHAT and CDR2 FQNNGV. The CDR3: CASSLEYSSQYF. CDR3 coding DNA: TGTGCCAGCAGCTTGGAGTACTCCTCCCAGTATTTT.

V usage is TRBV28 and J usage is TRBJ2-7, with D hard to call. The CDR3 sequence is 13 residues long. Germline CDR1 reads MDHEN; CDR2 reads SYDVKM. Trimming left V 3 bases short and J 4 bases short, with 10 bases between. The CDR3 is CASSFLGRYEQYF. The DNA of the CDR3 is TGTGCCAGCAGTTTTCTGGGAAGGTACGAGCAGTACTTC.